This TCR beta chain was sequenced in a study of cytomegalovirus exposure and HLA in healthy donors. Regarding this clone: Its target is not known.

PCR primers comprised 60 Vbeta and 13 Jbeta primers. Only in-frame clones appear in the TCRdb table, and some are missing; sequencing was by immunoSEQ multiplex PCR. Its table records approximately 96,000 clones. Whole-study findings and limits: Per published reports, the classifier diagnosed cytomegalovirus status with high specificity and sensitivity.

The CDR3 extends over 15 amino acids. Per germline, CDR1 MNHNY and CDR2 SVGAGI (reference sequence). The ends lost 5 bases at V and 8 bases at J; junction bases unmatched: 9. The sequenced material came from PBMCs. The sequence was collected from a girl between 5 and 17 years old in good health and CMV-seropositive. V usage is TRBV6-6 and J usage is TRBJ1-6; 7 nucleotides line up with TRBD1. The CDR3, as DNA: TGTGCCAGCAGTCCCCGGACAGGTCGCCATTCACCCCTCCACTTT. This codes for CASSPRTGRHSPLHF.